Each of the 7 T cell receptor beta chains below was sequenced from the same sample in a study of graft-versus-host responses after intestinal transplantation. Measured with immunoSEQ multiplex PCR; TCRdb has only the in-frame clones, and not every one. The sample has about 50,000 clones, about 90% seen once; the top ten hold more than 2%. The antigens of these receptors remain unknown. The sequenced sample was unstimulated CD4+ T cells sorted from spleen or lymph node cells, obtained before transplant. Receptors were obtained from a human donor who was the organ donor for an intestinal transplant.

The chain joins TRBV20-1 to TRBJ1-1; D unresolved. V shed 3 bases and J shed 10 bases, with 9 bases lying between them. Germline CDR1 reads DFQATT; CDR2 reads SNEGSKA (reference sequence). This CDR3 region has 10 residues. The CDR3 sequence: CSASRGGAFF. In nucleotides, the CDR3 is TGCAGTGCTAGTCGAGGCGGAGCTTTCTTT.

The chain links TRBV5-1 to TRBJ1-5; no clear D. The CDR3 is made up of 13 amino acids. V lost 0 bases and J lost 1, with 2 bases in between. Germline V CDR1 and CDR2: SGHRS, YFSETQ. The CDR3 DNA reads TGCGCCAGCAGCTTGGCCAGCAATCAGCCCCAGCATTTT. Its translation is CASSLASNQPQHF. The full variable domain, rest sourced from reference TRBV5-1 and TRBJ1-5, is KAGVTQTPRYLIKTRGQQVTLSCSPISGHRSVSWYQQTPGQGLQFLFEYFSETQRNKGNFPGRFSGRQFSNSRSEMNVSTLELGDSALYLCASSLASNQPQHFGDGTRLSIL.

The rearrangement links TRBV5-1 to TRBJ2-7; 9 bases align to TRBD1. The CDR3 length is 15 residues. Trimming took 4 bases from V and 1 from J; bases not matched to a gene: 6. Germline CDR1 reads SGHRS; CDR2 reads YFSETQ. The CDR3 sequence is CASSGTGRGSYEQYF. CDR3 sequence (DNA): TGCGCCAGCAGCGGGACAGGGAGAGGATCCTACGAGCAGTACTTC. The whole variable domain, filled in from reference TRBV5-1 and TRBJ2-7, reads KAGVTQTPRYLIKTRGQQVTLSCSPISGHRSVSWYQQTPGQGLQFLFEYFSETQRNKGNFPGRFSGRQFSNSRSEMNVSTLELGDSALYLCASSGTGRGSYEQYFGPGTRLTVT.

CDR3 sequence reads: CASTPAGPPETQYF. The CDR3 coding sequence is TGTGCCAGCACCCCGGCGGGGCCACCAGAGACCCAGTACTTC. V usage is TRBV7-9 and J usage is TRBJ2-5, with TRBD2 as a possible D gene (6 bases). The CDR3 has 14 residues. The ends were cut back, 7 bases at V and 4 bases at J, with 16 bases in the middle. Germline V CDR1 and CDR2: SEHNR, FQNEAQ (reference sequence).

This clone was recorded only once. This chain joins TRBV7-2 and TRBJ2-7; TRBD2 matches at 9 bases. The trim removed 7 bases at V and 4 bases at J, leaving 8 bases unmatched. The germline V gene has CDR1 SGHTA and CDR2 FQGNSA. The CDR3 is 14 residues long. CDR3 residues: CASMSLAGSYEQYF. For the CDR3, the DNA is TGTGCCAGCATGAGCCTAGCGGGATCTTACGAGCAGTACTTC.

This clone was seen only a few times. The chain's CDR3 is CASSEKGGGLEQFF. The CDR3 DNA sequence: TGTGCCAGCAGTGAAAAAGGTGGGGGGCTAGAGCAGTTCTTC. The chain carries TRBV6-1 and TRBJ2-1, with D possibly being TRBD1 or TRBD2 (6 bases each). The CDR3 length is 14 residues. The germline V gene has CDR1 MNHNS and CDR2 SASEGT. The V gene lost 2 bases and the J gene lost 10 bases, with 15 bases spanning the gap.

This chain links TRBV2 with TRBJ1-5; D unresolved. Per the germline V gene, CDR1 is SNHLY and CDR2 is FYNNEI. The V and J ends lost 4 bases and 0 bases respectively, with 7 bases between them. The CDR3 extends over 14 amino acids. The CDR3 sequence: CASSAGSSNQPQHF. In nucleotides, the CDR3 is TGTGCCAGCAGTGCGGGGTCTAGCAATCAGCCCCAGCATTTT.